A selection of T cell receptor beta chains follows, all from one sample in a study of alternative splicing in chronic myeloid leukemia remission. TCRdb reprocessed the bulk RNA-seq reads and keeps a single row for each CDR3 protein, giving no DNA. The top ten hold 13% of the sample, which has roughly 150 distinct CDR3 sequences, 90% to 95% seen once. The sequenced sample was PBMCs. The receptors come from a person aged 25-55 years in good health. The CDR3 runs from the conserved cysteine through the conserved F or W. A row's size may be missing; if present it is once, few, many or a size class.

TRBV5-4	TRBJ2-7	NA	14	CASSPRQGLREQYF
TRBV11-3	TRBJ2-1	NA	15	CASSHITPYNNEQFF
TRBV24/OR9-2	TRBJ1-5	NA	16	CATPDRGRQTNQPQHF
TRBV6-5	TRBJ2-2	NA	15	CASSLQGTVTGELFF
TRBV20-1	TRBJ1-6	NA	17	CSASPPPTVIGDSPLHF
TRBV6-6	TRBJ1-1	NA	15	CASSSVQGALDGAFF
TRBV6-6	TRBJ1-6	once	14	CASSSGQGGSPLHF
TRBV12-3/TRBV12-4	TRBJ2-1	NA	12	CASSSGYNEQFF
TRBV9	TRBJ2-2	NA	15	CASSHPRGGPGELFF
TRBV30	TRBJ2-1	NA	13	CAWSRWGPNEQFF
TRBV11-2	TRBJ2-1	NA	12	CASGGSYNEQFF
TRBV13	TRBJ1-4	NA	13	CASSLRGVGKLFF
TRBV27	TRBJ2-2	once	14	CASTRDPNTGELFF
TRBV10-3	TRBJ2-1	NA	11	CAISLGNEQFF
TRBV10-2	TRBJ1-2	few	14	CASSESLWHYGYTF
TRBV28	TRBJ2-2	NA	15	CASSQGLAGTGELFF
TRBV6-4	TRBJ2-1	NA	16	CASSDSTSGGANEQFF
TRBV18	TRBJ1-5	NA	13	CASTRQVNQPQHF
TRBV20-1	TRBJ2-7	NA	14	CSARDPGSSYEQYF
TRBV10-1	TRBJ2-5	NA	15	CASSEAGGSGETQYF
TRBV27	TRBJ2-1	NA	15	CASSTSGTGYNEQFF
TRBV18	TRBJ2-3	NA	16	CASSPSGQGLRDTQYF
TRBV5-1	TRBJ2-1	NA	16	CASRPLPGQGNNEQFF
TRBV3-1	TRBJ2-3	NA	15	CASSPGTSGADTQYF
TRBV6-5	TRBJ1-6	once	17	CASSLARRTGYNSPLHF
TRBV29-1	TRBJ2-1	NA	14	CSVELASSYNEQFF
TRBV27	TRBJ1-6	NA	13	CASSRSLESPLHF
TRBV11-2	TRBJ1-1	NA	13	CASSSIPATEAFF
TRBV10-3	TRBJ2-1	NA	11	CAISEGNEQFF
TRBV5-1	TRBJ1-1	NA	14	CASSSTRVDTKAFF
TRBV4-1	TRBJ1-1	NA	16	CASSQDQGVLNTEAFF